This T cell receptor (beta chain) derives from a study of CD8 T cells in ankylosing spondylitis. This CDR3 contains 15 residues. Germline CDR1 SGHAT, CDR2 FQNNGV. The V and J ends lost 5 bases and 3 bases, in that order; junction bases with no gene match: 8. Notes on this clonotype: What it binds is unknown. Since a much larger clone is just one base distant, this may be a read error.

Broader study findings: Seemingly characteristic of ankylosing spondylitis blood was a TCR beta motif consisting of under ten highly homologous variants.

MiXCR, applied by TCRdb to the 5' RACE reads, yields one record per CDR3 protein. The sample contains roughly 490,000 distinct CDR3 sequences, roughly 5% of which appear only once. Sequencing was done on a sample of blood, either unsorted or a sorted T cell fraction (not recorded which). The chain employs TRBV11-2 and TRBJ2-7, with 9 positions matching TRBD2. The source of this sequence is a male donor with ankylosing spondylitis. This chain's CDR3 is CASSIGLARVYEQYF. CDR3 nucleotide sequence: TGTGCCAGCAGCATAGGACTAGCGCGAGTCTACGAGCAGTACTTC.